This T cell receptor beta chain was sequenced in a study of OX40 agonist ivuxolimab in advanced cancers. The CDR3 is 15 residues long. In germline, CDR1 is GTSNPN, CDR2 SVGIG (reference sequence). Trimming cost V 0 bases and J 5 bases; bases outside gene matches: 7. Sequencing used immunoSEQ multiplex PCR; TCRdb keeps in-frame clones, though not all of them. The sample lists roughly 70,000 clones, about 90% occurring once. This clone has only a few counts. V and J are TRBV30 and TRBJ2-5, with TRBD2 identical over 9 bases. Source: CD4+ or CD8+ T cells sorted from blood, taken in a trial of the OX40 agonist ivuxolimab. The clonotype originates from an adult with an advanced solid tumor such as melanoma, head and neck, liver or kidney cancer. CDR3 nucleotides: TGTGCCTGGAGTGTACTCTCGAGCGGGAGGGAGACCCAGTACTTC. Translating it yields CAWSVLSSGRETQYF. Based on the CDR3 plus reference TRBV30 and TRBJ2-5, the full variable domain is SQTIHQWPATLVQPVGSPLSLECTVEGTSNPNLYWYRQAAGRGLQLLFYSVGIGQISSEVPQNLSASRPQDRQFILSSKKLLLSDSGFYLCAWSVLSSGRETQYFGPGTRLLVL.